This T cell receptor beta chain was captured in a study of vaccination and CD4 T cells after COVID-19. Comments on this clonotype: Antigen specificity is unknown.

Trimming took off 2 bases at V and 6 bases at J, with 10 bases between the two ends. The CDR3 length is 14 residues. Germline lookup yields CDR1 MNHNS and CDR2 SASEGT. Cultured CD4+ T cell DNA underwent sequencing with the Oncomine TCR Beta short-read assay. TCRdb independently ran MiXCR on the PCR reads; one entry per CDR3 protein. This table holds about 8,400 distinct CDR3 sequences, 45% to 50% found once. As to treatment: approximately nine-day PBMC culture with coronavirus spike peptide pools or control peptides (ViraFEST assay). An unexposed donor provided the CD4+ T cells, which were collected before the COVID-19 pandemic (2011-2018).

What was sequenced was CD4+ T cells from blood, cultured in vitro. The origin of this receptor is a human donor in good health. The chain couples TRBV6-1 to TRBJ1-4; D call uncertain. CDR3: CASSEWERDEKLFF. In DNA, the CDR3 is TGTGCCAGCAGTGAATGGGAACGAGATGAAAAACTGTTTTTT.